One sample yielded the 26 T cell receptor beta chains listed below, sequenced in a study of CD8 T cells in Susac syndrome. Random hexamers were used to reverse transcribe an amount of roughly 0.5 to 1 ug RNA. TCRdb itself ran the immunoSEQ multiplex PCR reads through MiXCR, one entry per CDR3 protein. In the table there are 210,000 or so distinct CDR3 sequences, about 94% of which are singletons. Material: CD4+ T cells from PBMCs. The source of these receptors is a human donor with Susac syndrome.

The chain joins TRBV28 to TRBJ1-5; D possibly corresponds to TRBD1 (5 bases). Trimming removed 8 bases from V and 7 bases from J, with 21 bases in between. Germline-derived CDR1 and CDR2 are MDHEN and SYDVKM. The CDR3 extends over 15 amino acids. In nucleotides, the CDR3 is TGTGCCAGCCGGGAGGCTGGGGGGTTCGGACAGCCCCAGCATTTT. This codes for CASREAGGFGQPQHF. Complete variable domain (other parts from reference TRBV28 and TRBJ1-5): DVKVTQSSRYLVKRTGEKVFLECVQDMDHENMFWYRQDPGLGLRLIYFSYDVKMKEKGDIPEGYSVSREKKERFSLILESASTNQTSMYLCASREAGGFGQPQHFGDGTRLSIL.

The chain joins TRBV29-1 to TRBJ2-3; D may be TRBD1 or TRBD2 (6 bases each). The V and J ends lost 4 bases and 0 bases respectively, with 17 bases between them. CDR1 SQVTM and CDR2 ANQGSEA come from the germline V gene. This CDR3 is 16 amino acids long. For the CDR3, the DNA is TGCAGCGTTGGTCGAAGCAAGGGGGGAAGCACAGATACGCAGTATTTT. Translation: CSVGRSKGGSTDTQYF.

This chain connects TRBV9 to TRBJ1-2; D unclear. This CDR3 is 15 amino acids long. V shed 0 bases and J shed 3 bases, with 12 bases lying between them. Germline V CDR1 and CDR2: SGDLS, YYNGEE. Here the CDR3 reads CASSVEGTTYYGYTF. The CDR3, as DNA: TGTGCCAGCAGCGTAGAAGGTACCACGTACTATGGCTACACCTTC. The complete variable domain, with remaining parts taken from reference TRBV9 and TRBJ1-2, reads DSGVTQTPKHLITATGQRVTLRCSPRSGDLSVYWYQQSLDQGLQFLIQYYNGEERAKGNILERFSAQQFPDLHSELNLSSLELGDSALYFCASSVEGTTYYGYTFGSGTRLTVV.

This clonotype has a single count. The V and J genes are TRBV7-8 and TRBJ1-2; D is unresolved. The germline CDR1 and CDR2 sequences are SGHVS and FQNEAQ. Trimming left V 5 bases short and J 4 bases short, with 17 bases between. This CDR3 has 15 residues. The DNA for the CDR3 is TGTGCCAGCAGCCCCGTCGGAGGATGGCTCTATGGCTACACCTTC. As protein: CASSPVGGWLYGYTF.

CDR3: CAWSVPPGNEQYF. The CDR3 bases are TGTGCCTGGAGTGTACCCCCAGGGAACGAGCAGTACTTC. J is TRBJ2-7 and V is TRBV30, with D perhaps TRBD1 (5 bases). Trimming removed 0 bases at V and 5 bases at J, with 11 bases between. The length of the CDR3 is 13 residues. Germline CDR1 reads GTSNPN; CDR2 reads SVGIG (reference sequence). Together with reference TRBV30 and TRBJ2-7, the CDR3 gives the full variable domain: SQTIHQWPATLVQPVGSPLSLECTVEGTSNPNLYWYRQAAGRGLQLLFYSVGIGQISSEVPQNLSASRPQDRQFILSSKKLLLSDSGFYLCAWSVPPGNEQYFGPGTRLTVT.

The chain has TRBV20-1 and TRBJ1-2; D call uncertain. The CDR3 totals 14 residues. Germline V gene data show CDR1 as DFQATT and CDR2 as SNEGSKA (reference sequence). V lost 0 bases to trimming and J lost 4 bases, with 12 bases between them. CDR3 region: CSARDPQVVYGYTF. In DNA, the CDR3 is TGCAGTGCTAGAGATCCTCAGGTAGTCTATGGCTACACCTTC.

This clonotype was counted a single time. The rearrangement joins TRBV10-3 to TRBJ1-1, with 7 nucleotides matching TRBD1. Germline values: CDR1 ENHRY, CDR2 SYGVKD. The CDR3 has 14 residues. The V segment lost 6 bases and the J segment 6 bases; nucleotides outside the gene matches: 10. The CDR3 here is CAIRETGQRSEAFF. DNA of the CDR3: TGTGCCATCAGAGAGACAGGGCAGAGATCTGAAGCTTTCTTT.

This rearrangement joins TRBV30 to TRBJ1-1, with D perhaps matching TRBD1 (6 bases). Germline CDR1 GTSNPN, CDR2 SVGIG (reference sequence). The CDR3 has 17 amino acids. The V end was cut by 5 bases, the J end by 5 bases, with 27 bases between. CDR3 protein: CAWGPWKGDGVPTEAFF. CDR3 DNA sequence: TGTGCCTGGGGCCCTTGGAAGGGGGATGGGGTCCCGACTGAAGCTTTCTTT.

This chain connects TRBV20-1 to TRBJ2-5; D may match TRBD1 or TRBD2 (6 bases each). CDR3 length equals 14 residues. CDR1 DFQATT and CDR2 SNEGSKA come from the germline V gene (reference sequence). The V end lost 3 bases, the J end lost 2 bases, and 13 bases lay between the germline ends. The CDR3 DNA sequence: TGCAGTGCTAGGATCACAGGGAGGCAAGAGACCCAGTACTTC. Its protein product is CSARITGRQETQYF.

This chain links TRBV4-3 with TRBJ1-1, with no clear D. Germline V gives CDR1 LGHNA, CDR2 YSLEER. Trimming cost V 8 bases and J 6 bases, with 13 bases left between them. The CDR3 is made up of 12 amino acids. The CDR3: CASRSGGSEAFF. The DNA for the CDR3 is TGCGCCAGCCGATCGGGTGGTTCTGAAGCTTTCTTT.

The chain is built from TRBV20-1 and TRBJ1-2; 7 bases align to TRBD1. Germline V gene sequence: CDR1 DFQATT, CDR2 SNEGSKA (reference sequence). The CDR3 contains 15 residues. Losses at the gene ends were 5 bases for V and 1 base for J; bases not matched to a gene: 10. DNA for the CDR3: TGCAGTGCTCCCGCTAGACAGGGAGGTAACTATGGCTACACCTTC. Amino acids: CSAPARQGGNYGYTF.

The DNA for the CDR3 is TGCGCCAGCAGCTTCGGCAGAGGCAGTGAGCAGTTCTTC. Its protein is CASSFGRGSEQFF. The J gene is TRBJ2-1, the V gene TRBV5-1; D gene unclear. Germline-derived CDR1 and CDR2 are SGHRS and YFSETQ. The CDR3 length is 13 residues. V lost 2 bases and J 9 bases, leaving 12 bases between the germline ends. The whole variable domain, filled in from reference TRBV5-1 and TRBJ2-1, reads KAGVTQTPRYLIKTRGQQVTLSCSPISGHRSVSWYQQTPGQGLQFLFEYFSETQRNKGNFPGRFSGRQFSNSRSEMNVSTLELGDSALYLCASSFGRGSEQFFGPGTRLTVL.

The chain employs TRBV12-5 and TRBJ2-1, with D unresolved. CDR1 and CDR2 (germline): LGHNT, FRNRAP. This CDR3 comprises 13 residues. V was trimmed by 7 bases and J by 2 bases, leaving 9 bases between them. As DNA, the CDR3 is TGTGCTAGTGCCCGGCCAACCTACAATGAGCAGTTCTTC. Protein product: CASARPTYNEQFF. Together with reference TRBV12-5 and TRBJ2-1, the CDR3 gives the full variable domain: DARVTQTPRHKVTEMGQEVTMRCQPILGHNTVFWYRQTMMQGLELLAYFRNRAPLDDSGMPKDRFSAEMPDATLATLKIQPSEPRDSAVYFCASARPTYNEQFFGPGTRLTVL.

The DNA for the CDR3 is TGTGCCTGGAGGCTTTCCACCTATGGCTACACCTTC. Amino acids: CAWRLSTYGYTF. The rearrangement links TRBV30 to TRBJ1-2, with unresolved D. Per the germline V gene, CDR1 is GTSNPN and CDR2 is SVGIG (reference sequence). Between the trimmed V and J ends, which lost 3 bases and 4 bases, there was a span of 9 bases. The CDR3 runs to 12 residues.

The chain joins TRBV6-2 or TRBV6-3 to TRBJ1-2; perhaps TRBD1 as D (6 bases). The germline V gene has CDR1 MNHEY and CDR2 SVGEGT. Trimming took off 10 bases at V and 6 bases at J, with 30 bases between the two ends. The CDR3 is 17 amino acids. CDR3 in amino acids: CATLAGGFGSREDGYTF. For the CDR3, the DNA is TGTGCCACCCTAGCCGGGGGCTTCGGGTCAAGGGAGGATGGCTACACCTTC.

V gene TRBV29-1 combines with J gene TRBJ2-1; D remains ambiguous. The CDR3 is 11 residues long. Germline V gene lookup returns CDR1 SQVTM and CDR2 ANQGSEA. The V end lost 4 bases, the J end lost 8 bases, and 9 bases lay between the germline ends. As DNA, the CDR3 is TGCAGCGTTGTTAGGGATGATGAGCAGTTCTTC. Translation: CSVVRDDEQFF.

V gene TRBV30 combines with J gene TRBJ1-1, with D possibly being TRBD1 (5 bases). The CDR3 extends over 14 amino acids. The germline V and J ends were trimmed by 8 bases and 0 bases, with 16 bases remaining between them. The germline V gene has CDR1 GTSNPN and CDR2 SVGIG (reference sequence). The chain's CDR3 is CARAITGVNTEAFF. For the CDR3, the DNA is TGTGCCCGCGCCATAACAGGAGTGAACACTGAAGCTTTCTTT.

This rearrangement joins TRBV7-2 to TRBJ2-5; no clear D. V lost 5 bases and J 4 bases, leaving 14 bases between the germline ends. The CDR3 runs to 14 residues. Germline lookup yields CDR1 SGHTA and CDR2 FQGNSA. The CDR3 region has the DNA TGTGCCAGCAGCGAAGGACCCCGAGGAGAGACCCAGTACTTC. It yields the protein CASSEGPRGETQYF.

The chain recombines TRBV30 with TRBJ1-2, with D hard to call. CDR3 size: 13 residues. V lost 5 bases and J 4 bases, leaving 14 bases between the germline ends. Germline-derived CDR1 and CDR2 are GTSNPN and SVGIG (reference sequence). As DNA, the CDR3 is TGTGCCTGGGGCGTCGGACTGGGCTATGGCTACACCTTC. It translates to CAWGVGLGYGYTF.

The rearrangement joins TRBV11-2 to TRBJ1-1, with D possibly TRBD1 on 6 matching bases. Germline CDR1 SGHAT, CDR2 FQNNGV. This CDR3 is built from 15 residues. Trimming left V 2 bases short and J 4 bases short, with 14 bases between. This chain's CDR3 is CASSLRGRGATEAFF. The CDR3 region has the DNA TGTGCCAGCAGCTTACGCGGTCGGGGGGCCACTGAAGCTTTCTTT.

The genes are TRBV6-5 and TRBJ1-2; D gene uncertain. CDR1 is MNHEY and CDR2 is SVGAGI in the germline V gene. The CDR3 spans 13 residues. V lost 4 bases and J lost 4, with 10 bases in between. The CDR3 sequence: CASSSHGFYGYTF. CDR3 bases: TGTGCCAGCAGTTCCCATGGCTTCTATGGCTACACCTTC.

J is TRBJ1-1 and V is TRBV5-1, with D maybe TRBD1 (6 bases). The CDR3 contains 16 residues. Per the germline V gene, CDR1 is SGHRS and CDR2 is YFSETQ. The V end was cut by 0 bases, the J end by 4 bases, with 16 bases between. The CDR3: CASSLVQGQGGTEAFF. The CDR3 bases are TGCGCCAGCAGCTTGGTCCAGGGGCAAGGGGGCACTGAAGCTTTCTTT.

The sample holds a few counts of this clonotype. The junction does not match germline at one end; this may be a read error. The chain carries TRBV7-7 and TRBJ1-2; 10 bases line up with TRBD1. This CDR3 comprises 15 residues. Germline values: CDR1 SSHAT, CDR2 FNYEAQ (reference sequence). CDR3 nucleotides: TGTGCTAGCAGCCCCCGGACAGGGGGTGACTATGGCTACACTTTC. It is translated as CASSPRTGGDYGYTF. Combining the CDR3 with reference TRBV7-7 and TRBJ1-2 gives the whole variable domain GAGVSQSPRYKVTKRGQDVTLRCDPISSHATLYWYQQALGQGPEFLTYFNYEAQPDKSGLPSDRFSAERPEGSISTLTIQRTEQRDSAMYRCASSPRTGGDYGYTFGSGTRLTVV.

The chain couples TRBV9 to TRBJ2-1, with 10 bases identical to TRBD2. After removal of 0 bases from V and 4 bases from J, the junction contained 1 base not matched to a gene. This CDR3 has 15 residues. CDR1 is SGDLS, CDR2 YYNGEE, per germline. CDR3 region: CASSVVAGGYNEQFF. The DNA for the CDR3 is TGTGCCAGCAGCGTAGTAGCGGGGGGTTACAATGAGCAGTTCTTC. The full variable domain, with the rest looked up from reference TRBV9 and TRBJ2-1, is DSGVTQTPKHLITATGQRVTLRCSPRSGDLSVYWYQQSLDQGLQFLIQYYNGEERAKGNILERFSAQQFPDLHSELNLSSLELGDSALYFCASSVVAGGYNEQFFGPGTRLTVL.

The chain recombines TRBV7-2 with TRBJ2-2; 9 positions match TRBD1. The CDR3 totals 17 residues. Trimming at V came to 1 base and at J to 6 bases, leaving 9 bases not matched to a gene. Germline lookup yields CDR1 SGHTA and CDR2 FQGNSA. CDR3 in DNA: TGTGCCAGCAGCTTAGGAGGCGGACAGGGGAGGTCCGGGGAGCTGTTTTTT. Translated, it gives CASSLGGGQGRSGELFF.

The rearrangement uses TRBV5-1 and TRBJ2-7, with D possibly TRBD1 on 5 matching bases. Per germline, CDR1 SGHRS and CDR2 YFSETQ. V gave up 4 bases and J gave up 5 bases, with 13 bases separating them. This CDR3 has 13 residues. The CDR3 DNA sequence: TGCGCCAGCAGCAACCCAGGGTCCCACGAGCAGTACTTC. Amino acids: CASSNPGSHEQYF.